This is a list of T cell receptor beta chains from one sample in a study of T-cell memory formation after mild COVID-19. Using its own MiXCR run on the 5' RACE reads, TCRdb lists one record per CDR3 protein. Seen here are around 210,000 distinct CDR3 sequences, 7.5% to 10% observed once, and the top ten hold 3.5%. The sequenced sample was PBMCs or a T cell subset sorted from them (not recorded which). The origin of the receptors is a man younger than 35 who had mild COVID-19 (a few samples of this study predate the infection). Cell type and time point are not known. Both conserved end residues are part of each CDR3. Fields, in order: J gene, V gene, D gene, clone size, CDR3 protein, CDR3 DNA. D genes are given only for firm matches. Rows give clone size only sometimes, using once, few, many, or a class for an expanded clone.

j_gene: TRBJ2-7; v_gene: TRBV9; d_gene: TRBD2; abundance: -; CDR3aa: CASSVAPGLAVYEQYF; CDR3nt: TGTGCCAGCAGCGTAGCTCCGGGACTAGCTGTGTACGAGCAGTACTTC
j_gene: TRBJ2-3; v_gene: TRBV29-1; d_gene: -; abundance: few; CDR3aa: CSVRRTDTQYF; CDR3nt: TGCAGCGTCCGCCGCACAGATACGCAGTATTTT
j_gene: TRBJ2-1; v_gene: TRBV7-3; d_gene: -; abundance: few; CDR3aa: CASSLTTGSQQFF; CDR3nt: TGTGCCAGCAGCTTAACGACTGGTTCGCAGCAGTTCTTC
j_gene: TRBJ1-5; v_gene: TRBV21-1; d_gene: -; abundance: few; CDR3aa: CASSKVETNQPQHF; CDR3nt: TGTGCCAGCAGCAAAGTCGAGACCAATCAGCCCCAGCATTTT
j_gene: TRBJ1-2; v_gene: TRBV27; d_gene: TRBD1; abundance: -; CDR3aa: CASSPRGQGRGYTF; CDR3nt: TGTGCCAGCAGTCCCCGGGGACAGGGACGGGGCTACACCTTC
j_gene: TRBJ2-6; v_gene: TRBV20-1; d_gene: -; abundance: -; CDR3aa: CSAKDSGANVLTF; CDR3nt: TGCAGTGCTAAAGACTCTGGGGCCAACGTCCTGACTTTC
j_gene: TRBJ2-3; v_gene: TRBV20-1; d_gene: TRBD2; abundance: few; CDR3aa: CSASPLAGGDDTQYF; CDR3nt: TGCAGTGCTAGTCCGCTAGCGGGGGGAGATGATACGCAGTATTTT
j_gene: TRBJ2-2; v_gene: TRBV5-8; d_gene: -; abundance: -; CDR3aa: CASSLPPGGGTGELFF; CDR3nt: TGTGCCAGCAGCTTGCCCCCGGGGGGCGGGACCGGGGAGCTGTTTTTT
j_gene: TRBJ2-7; v_gene: TRBV5-1; d_gene: -; abundance: many; CDR3aa: CASSRDGDTGYEQYF; CDR3nt: TGCGCCAGCAGTAGGGACGGCGACACCGGGTACGAGCAGTACTTC
j_gene: TRBJ2-3; v_gene: TRBV10-3; d_gene: -; abundance: many; CDR3aa: CAISGDRADTQYF; CDR3nt: TGTGCCATCAGTGGGGATAGAGCAGATACGCAGTATTTT
j_gene: TRBJ2-3; v_gene: TRBV5-1; d_gene: TRBD2; abundance: few; CDR3aa: CASSSGLAGLDTQYF; CDR3nt: TGCGCCAGCAGCTCGGGACTAGCGGGGCTGGATACGCAGTATTTT
j_gene: TRBJ2-5; v_gene: TRBV7-9; d_gene: TRBD1; abundance: few; CDR3aa: CASRTGAVQETQYF; CDR3nt: TGTGCCAGCAGGACAGGGGCCGTCCAAGAGACCCAGTACTTC
j_gene: TRBJ1-5; v_gene: TRBV20-1; d_gene: TRBD1; abundance: many; CDR3aa: CSAQDTGVWQPQHF; CDR3nt: TGCAGTGCCCAGGACACAGGGGTATGGCAGCCCCAGCATTTT
j_gene: TRBJ1-2; v_gene: TRBV7-2; d_gene: -; abundance: -; CDR3aa: CASSLATYGYTF; CDR3nt: TGTGCCAGCAGCTTAGCCACCTATGGCTACACCTTC
j_gene: TRBJ2-3; v_gene: TRBV20-1; d_gene: TRBD2; abundance: -; CDR3aa: CSAGGLAGGGTDTQYF; CDR3nt: TGCAGTGCTGGGGGACTAGCGGGGGGTGGCACAGATACGCAGTATTTT